One and the same sample provided the 25 T cell receptor beta chains below, sequenced in a study of cytomegalovirus exposure and HLA in healthy donors. 13 Jbeta primers and 60 Vbeta primers were used for the PCR. Profiling relied on immunoSEQ multiplex PCR, and the TCRdb table lists in-frame clones only, not all of them. The sample lists 65,000 to 70,000 clones; about 68% were seen once. Source material: PBMCs. These receptors were collected from a woman aged 25 to 45 in good health and CMV-seropositive.

The rearrangement uses TRBV11-2 and TRBJ1-3; no clear D gene. Germline assignment: CDR1 SGHAT and CDR2 FQNNGV. The CDR3 consists of 15 residues. The V end lost 1 base, the J end lost 0 bases, and 7 bases lay between the germline ends. The CDR3 DNA sequence: TGTGCCAGCAGCTTAGTGGCCGACTCTGGAAACACCATATATTTT. This encodes CASSLVADSGNTIYF.

The chain joins TRBV11-2 to TRBJ2-1, with unresolved D. This CDR3 spans 16 amino acids. V was shortened by 5 bases and J by 2 bases, with 16 bases between the two germline ends. Germline assignment: CDR1 SGHAT and CDR2 FQNNGV. The CDR3 DNA follows: TGTGCCAGCAGCCCTATCATGGGCAGCCCCTACAATGAGCAGTTCTTC. Residues: CASSPIMGSPYNEQFF.

V and J are TRBV28 and TRBJ1-2; the D gene is possibly TRBD1 (5 bases). V gave up 5 bases and J gave up 5 bases, with 18 bases separating them. Germline CDR1 and CDR2: MDHEN and SYDVKM. The CDR3 is 15 residues long. CDR3 in DNA: TGTGCCAGCAGTCCCCCCGGCCCAGGGAGGTATGGCTACACCTTC. Translated: CASSPPGPGRYGYTF.

The DNA of the CDR3 is TGTGCCAGCAGGACAGGGAACACTGAAGCTTTCTTT. Translated: CASRTGNTEAFF. The chain has TRBV28 and TRBJ1-1, with D tentatively TRBD1 (6 bases). Trimming stripped 6 bases from V and 1 base from J, with 6 bases between. The CDR3 contains 12 residues. CDR1 MDHEN and CDR2 SYDVKM come from the germline V gene.

This clone was picked up one time. V usage is TRBV28 and J usage is TRBJ2-3; 10 bases match TRBD2. The CDR3 spans 18 residues. Germline CDR1 and CDR2: MDHEN and SYDVKM. Losses at the gene ends were 3 bases for V and 0 bases for J; bases not matched to a gene: 9. This chain's CDR3 is CASSLPGGLATSTDTQYF. The DNA of the CDR3 is TGTGCCAGCAGTTTGCCTGGGGGACTAGCGACTAGCACAGATACGCAGTATTTT. The complete variable domain, with remaining parts taken from reference TRBV28 and TRBJ2-3, reads DVKVTQSSRYLVKRTGEKVFLECVQDMDHENMFWYRQDPGLGLRLIYFSYDVKMKEKGDIPEGYSVSREKKERFSLILESASTNQTSMYLCASSLPGGLATSTDTQYFGPGTRLTVL.

The chain has TRBV5-4 and TRBJ2-7; no clear D. The CDR3 is 13 amino acids. The germline CDR1 and CDR2 sequences are SGHNT and YYREEE (reference sequence). The ends were cut back, 4 bases at V and 6 bases at J, with 14 bases in the middle. CDR3 protein: CASSEDLIAEQYF. The CDR3, as DNA: TGTGCCAGCAGCGAAGACTTAATCGCCGAGCAGTACTTC.

The chain carries TRBV28 and TRBJ1-1, with D tentatively TRBD1 (5 bases). Germline V gives CDR1 MDHEN, CDR2 SYDVKM. The V end lost 5 bases, the J end lost 0 bases, and 13 bases lay between the germline ends. There are 15 residues in the CDR3. The DNA for the CDR3 is TGTGCCAGCAGTCTCCCGGACACGATGAACACTGAAGCTTTCTTT. Translating it yields CASSLPDTMNTEAFF.

The chain couples TRBV9 to TRBJ2-1, with 8 bases aligning to TRBD2. The CDR3 sequence is 14 residues long. V lost 5 bases and J lost 2; bases outside the gene matches: 3. Germline CDR1 is SGDLS and CDR2 is YYNGEE. CDR3: CASSTGLAYNEQFF. CDR3 DNA: TGTGCCAGCAGTACGGGACTAGCCTACAATGAGCAGTTCTTC.

The chain combines TRBV29-1 with TRBJ2-3; weak D call: TRBD2 (5 bases). The CDR3 consists of 15 residues. Germline lookup yields CDR1 SQVTM and CDR2 ANQGSEA. V dropped 1 base and J dropped 4 bases, with 15 bases sitting between them. The CDR3 loop reads CSVEVSRGPADTQYF. The CDR3 region has the DNA TGCAGCGTTGAAGTTTCTCGGGGTCCCGCAGATACGCAGTATTTT.

The gene calls are TRBV29-1 and TRBJ1-1, with 8 positions matching TRBD1. This CDR3 spans 14 amino acids. Germline V gives CDR1 SQVTM, CDR2 ANQGSEA. Losses at the gene ends were 6 bases for V and 0 bases for J; bases not matched to a gene: 6. CDR3 loop: CSVDSGGMNTEAFF. The CDR3 DNA follows: TGCAGCGTGGATTCAGGGGGCATGAACACTGAAGCTTTCTTT.

The gene calls are TRBV5-4 and TRBJ2-5, with TRBD1 as a possible D gene (6 bases). From germline, CDR1 is SGHNT and CDR2 YYREEE (reference sequence). The CDR3 has 15 residues. Trimming left V 4 bases short and J 2 bases short, with 15 bases between. The CDR3 DNA sequence: TGTGCCAGCAGCGAAAACAGGGTTACTCAAGAGACCCAGTACTTC. As protein: CASSENRVTQETQYF.

The rearrangement uses TRBV28 and TRBJ1-2, with TRBD1 as a possible D gene (5 bases). The CDR3 contains 13 residues. Germline CDR1 MDHEN, CDR2 SYDVKM. V was cut by 2 bases and J by 4 bases, with 8 bases left in between. CDR3 in DNA: TGTGCCAGCAGTTTACTGGGGCCCTATGGCTACACCTTC. This gives the protein CASSLLGPYGYTF.

On this clone: One junction end disagrees with the germline gene, perhaps due to a read error. The V gene is TRBV7-7, the J gene TRBJ2-7; 7 nucleotides align to TRBD2. Germline V gene lookup returns CDR1 SSHAT and CDR2 FNYEAQ (reference sequence). The CDR3 totals 14 residues. The CDR3 spells CASSPSGKGVEQYF. CDR3 sequence (DNA): TGTGCTAGCAGCCCCAGCGGGAAAGGGGTCGAGCAGTACTTC.

The chain combines TRBV4-1 with TRBJ1-2, with a weak D call TRBD1 (5 bases). This CDR3 is built from 15 residues. With 1 base removed from V and 4 bases from J, the gap between germline ends came to 13 bases. Germline-derived CDR1 and CDR2 are MGHRA and YSYEKL. The CDR3 DNA reads TGCGCCAGCAGCCAAGTCGTGGGGGGGAGCTATGGCTACACCTTC. It translates to CASSQVVGGSYGYTF.

The chain joins TRBV6-5 to TRBJ1-1; D unresolved. Trimming stripped 0 bases from V and 3 bases from J, with 5 bases between. This CDR3 region has 13 residues. Germline V lookup: CDR1 MNHEY, CDR2 SVGAGI. CDR3 bases: TGTGCCAGCAGTTACTCGAGAGACACTGAAGCTTTCTTT. Its protein product is CASSYSRDTEAFF.

The chain recombines TRBV11-2 with TRBJ2-2; no clear D gene. Looked up from germline, CDR1 is SGHAT and CDR2 is FQNNGV. This CDR3 has 13 residues. The germline V and J ends were trimmed by 3 bases and 6 bases, with 8 bases remaining between them. The CDR3 is CASSFRSAGELFF. CDR3 coding DNA: TGTGCCAGCAGCTTTCGGTCGGCCGGGGAGCTGTTTTTT.

This chain connects TRBV27 to TRBJ2-2; TRBD2 matches at 12 bases. V dropped 3 bases and J dropped 4; count of bases not matched to a gene: 0. The CDR3 is 15 residues long. The germline V gene has CDR1 MNHEY and CDR2 SMNVEV (reference sequence). The CDR3: CASSLTSGSTGELFF. CDR3 coding DNA: TGTGCCAGCAGTTTGACTAGCGGGAGCACCGGGGAGCTGTTTTTT.

This chain connects TRBV13 to TRBJ2-2; a possible D gene is TRBD1 (5 bases). The germline V gene encodes CDR1 PRHDT and CDR2 FYEKMQ (reference sequence). The CDR3 has 16 amino acids. The V and J ends lost 2 bases and 4 bases respectively, with 14 bases between them. The CDR3: CASSLSPGWGTGELFF. CDR3 coding DNA: TGTGCCAGCAGCTTAAGCCCAGGGTGGGGCACCGGGGAGCTGTTTTTT.

The chain combines TRBV9 with TRBJ1-2; D ambiguous. Germline CDR1 is SGDLS and CDR2 is YYNGEE. This CDR3 contains 13 residues. With 0 bases removed from V and 4 bases from J, the gap between germline ends came to 7 bases. CDR3 in amino acids: CASSVAAFYGYTF. CDR3 nucleotide sequence: TGTGCCAGCAGCGTAGCAGCGTTCTATGGCTACACCTTC.

The chain employs TRBV6-1 and TRBJ1-2; 7 bases match TRBD1. The CDR3 covers 15 residues. Germline V gives CDR1 MNHNS, CDR2 SASEGT. The trim removed 0 bases at V and 4 bases at J, leaving 5 bases unmatched. CDR3 DNA: TGTGCCAGCAGTGAAGCAACGACAGGGAGCTATGGCTACACCTTC. Its translation is CASSEATTGSYGYTF.

There are a few counts of this clone. V gene TRBV6-1 combines with J gene TRBJ1-5; unclear D gene. Germline V gene data show CDR1 as MNHNS and CDR2 as SASEGT. There are 15 residues in the CDR3. Trimming removed 1 base from V and 2 bases from J, with 9 bases in between. The CDR3 DNA follows: TGTGCCAGCAGTGAAGGTGACATGGGCAATCAGCCCCAGCATTTT. Protein product: CASSEGDMGNQPQHF.

V gene TRBV30 combines with J gene TRBJ1-2; weak D call: TRBD1 (6 bases). CDR1 and CDR2 from the germline V gene are GTSNPN and SVGIG (reference sequence). CDR3 size: 11 residues. V dropped 7 bases and J dropped 8 bases, with 14 bases sitting between them. The CDR3 here is CAYRLGGGYTF. The CDR3 nucleotides are TGTGCCTACAGGCTAGGGGGAGGCTACACCTTC.

V gene TRBV10-3 combines with J gene TRBJ1-1; TRBD1 is a possible D gene (6 bases). Germline CDR1 and CDR2: ENHRY and SYGVKD. The CDR3 contains 16 residues. Trimming left V 8 bases short and J 1 base short, with 20 bases between. The CDR3, as DNA: TGTGCCATCCTCCCTGCGGGGGGCCGGGGGAACACTGAAGCTTTCTTT. Amino acid sequence: CAILPAGGRGNTEAFF.

The CDR3 bases are TGTGCCAGCAGCCGTGACGGGACTCGAACAGATACGCAGTATTTT. Amino acid sequence: CASSRDGTRTDTQYF. V is TRBV7-2 and J is TRBJ2-3; TRBD2 is a possible D gene (6 bases). This CDR3 spans 15 amino acids. In germline, CDR1 is SGHTA, CDR2 FQGNSA. V shed 5 bases and J shed 3 bases, with 15 bases lying between them.

This clone was found a few times. CDR3 sequence: CASSPVRVNQPQHF. In DNA, the CDR3 is TGTGCCAGCAGTCCCGTACGGGTCAATCAGCCCCAGCATTTT. The rearrangement uses TRBV6-1 and TRBJ1-5; D gene uncertain. Per germline, CDR1 MNHNS and CDR2 SASEGT. This CDR3 comprises 14 residues. V lost 5 bases and J lost 3, with 11 bases in between.